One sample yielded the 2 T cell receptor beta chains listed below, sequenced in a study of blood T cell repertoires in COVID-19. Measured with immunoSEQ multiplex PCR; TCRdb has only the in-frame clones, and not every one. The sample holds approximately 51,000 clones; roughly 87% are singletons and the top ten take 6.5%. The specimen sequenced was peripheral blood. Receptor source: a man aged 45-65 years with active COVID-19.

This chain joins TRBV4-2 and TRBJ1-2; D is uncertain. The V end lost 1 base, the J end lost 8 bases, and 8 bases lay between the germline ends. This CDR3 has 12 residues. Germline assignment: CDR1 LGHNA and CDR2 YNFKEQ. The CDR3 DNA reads TGTGCCAGCAGCCAAGGGTCTGGCGGCTACACCTTC. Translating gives CASSQGSGGYTF.

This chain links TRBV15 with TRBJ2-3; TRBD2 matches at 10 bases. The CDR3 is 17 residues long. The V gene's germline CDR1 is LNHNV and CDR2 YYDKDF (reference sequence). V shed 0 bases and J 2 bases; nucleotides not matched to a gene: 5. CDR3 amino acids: CATSRDRTSGNTDTQYF. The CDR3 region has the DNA TGTGCCACCAGCAGAGATCGGACTAGCGGAAACACAGATACGCAGTATTTT.